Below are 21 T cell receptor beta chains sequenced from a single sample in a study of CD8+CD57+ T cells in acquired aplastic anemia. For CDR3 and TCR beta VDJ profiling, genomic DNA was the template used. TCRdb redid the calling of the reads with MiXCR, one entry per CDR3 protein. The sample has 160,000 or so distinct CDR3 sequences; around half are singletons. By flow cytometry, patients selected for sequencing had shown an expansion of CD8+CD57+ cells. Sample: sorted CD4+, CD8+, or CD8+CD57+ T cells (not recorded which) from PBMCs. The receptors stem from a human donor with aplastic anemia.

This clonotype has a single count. The DNA of the CDR3 is TGTGCCAGCAGAAATATCGACAGGATCTATGGCTACACCTTC. This translates into CASRNIDRIYGYTF. This chain links TRBV7-3 with TRBJ1-2, with D possibly being TRBD1 (6 bases). The CDR3 extends over 14 amino acids. Trimming cost V 6 bases and J 4 bases, with 15 bases left between them. The germline CDR1 and CDR2 sequences are SGHTA and FQGTGA.

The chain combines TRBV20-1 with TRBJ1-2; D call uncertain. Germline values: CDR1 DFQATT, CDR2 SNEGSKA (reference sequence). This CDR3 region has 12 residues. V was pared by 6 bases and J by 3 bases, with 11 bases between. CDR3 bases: TGCAGTGCGCTAAGCGGGGACTATGGCTACACCTTC. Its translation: CSALSGDYGYTF.

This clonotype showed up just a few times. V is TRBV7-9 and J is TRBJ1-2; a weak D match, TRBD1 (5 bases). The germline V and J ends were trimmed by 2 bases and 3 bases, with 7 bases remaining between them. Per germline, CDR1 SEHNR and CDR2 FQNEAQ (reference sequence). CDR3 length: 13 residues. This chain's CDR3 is CASSLPQDYGYTF. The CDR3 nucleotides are TGTGCCAGCAGCTTACCACAGGACTATGGCTACACCTTC.

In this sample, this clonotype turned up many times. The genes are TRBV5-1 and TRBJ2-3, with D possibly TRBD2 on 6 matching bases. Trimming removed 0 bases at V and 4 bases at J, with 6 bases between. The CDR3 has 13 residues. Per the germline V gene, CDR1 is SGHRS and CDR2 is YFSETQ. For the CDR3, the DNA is TGCGCCAGCAGCTTGGCGGGGGCAGATACGCAGTATTTT. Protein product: CASSLAGADTQYF.

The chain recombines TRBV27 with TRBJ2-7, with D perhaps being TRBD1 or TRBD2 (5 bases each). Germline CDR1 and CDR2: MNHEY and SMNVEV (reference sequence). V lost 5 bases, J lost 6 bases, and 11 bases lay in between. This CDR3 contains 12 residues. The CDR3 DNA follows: TGTGCCAGCAGTCCGGGGCAGGGCGAGCAGTACTTC. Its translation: CASSPGQGEQYF.

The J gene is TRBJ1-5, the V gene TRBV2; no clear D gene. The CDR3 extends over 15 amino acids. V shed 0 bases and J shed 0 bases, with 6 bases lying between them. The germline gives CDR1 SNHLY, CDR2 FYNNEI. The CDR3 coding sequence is TGTGCCAGCAGTGAAGCGGTGGGTAGCAATCAGCCCCAGCATTTT. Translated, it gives CASSEAVGSNQPQHF.

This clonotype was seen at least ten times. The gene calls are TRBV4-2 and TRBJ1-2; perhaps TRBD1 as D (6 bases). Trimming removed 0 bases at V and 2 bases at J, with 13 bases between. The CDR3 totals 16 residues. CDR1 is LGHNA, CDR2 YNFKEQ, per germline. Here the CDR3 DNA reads TGTGCCAGCAGCCAAGATCTAAGACAGGAAAACTATGGCTACACCTTC. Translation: CASSQDLRQENYGYTF.

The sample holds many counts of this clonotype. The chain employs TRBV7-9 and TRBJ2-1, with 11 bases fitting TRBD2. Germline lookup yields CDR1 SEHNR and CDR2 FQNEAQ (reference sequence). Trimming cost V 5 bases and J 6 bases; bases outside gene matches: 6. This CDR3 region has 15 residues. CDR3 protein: CASSNLAGGPNEQFF. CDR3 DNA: TGTGCCAGCAGCAACCTAGCGGGGGGCCCCAATGAGCAGTTCTTC.

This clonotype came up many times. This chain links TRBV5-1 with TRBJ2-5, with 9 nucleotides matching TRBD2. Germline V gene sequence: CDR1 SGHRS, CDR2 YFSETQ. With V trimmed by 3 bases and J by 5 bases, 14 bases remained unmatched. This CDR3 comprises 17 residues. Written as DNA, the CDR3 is TGCGCCAGCAGCTCCTTGGCGGGGGGGCCGGTTTTGGAGACCCAGTACTTC. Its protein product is CASSSLAGGPVLETQYF.

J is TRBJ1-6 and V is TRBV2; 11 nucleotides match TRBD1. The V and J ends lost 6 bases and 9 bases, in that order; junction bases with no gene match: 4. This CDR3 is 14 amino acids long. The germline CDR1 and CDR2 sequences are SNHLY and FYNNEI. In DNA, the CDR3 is TGTGCCAGCAGAGGACAGGGGGCGCGTTCACCCCTCCACTTT. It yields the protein CASRGQGARSPLHF. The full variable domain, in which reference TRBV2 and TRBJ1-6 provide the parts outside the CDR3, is EPEVTQTPSHQVTQMGQEVILRCVPISNHLYFYWYRQILGQKVEFLVSFYNNEISEKSEIFDDQFSVERPDGSNFTLKIRSTKLEDSAMYFCASRGQGARSPLHFGNGTRLTVT.

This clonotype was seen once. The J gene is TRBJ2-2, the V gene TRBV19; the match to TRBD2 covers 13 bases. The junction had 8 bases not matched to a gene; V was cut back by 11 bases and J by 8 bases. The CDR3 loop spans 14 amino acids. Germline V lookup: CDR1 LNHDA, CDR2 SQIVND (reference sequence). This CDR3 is CAGGTSGEPGELFF. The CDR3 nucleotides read TGTGCCGGTGGGACTAGCGGGGAGCCGGGGGAGCTGTTTTTT.

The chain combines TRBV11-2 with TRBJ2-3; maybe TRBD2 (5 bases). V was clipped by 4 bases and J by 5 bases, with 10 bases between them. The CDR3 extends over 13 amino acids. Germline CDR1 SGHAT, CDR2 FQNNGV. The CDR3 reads CASSYGLQDTQYF. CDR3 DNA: TGTGCCAGCAGCTACGGACTTCAAGATACGCAGTATTTT.

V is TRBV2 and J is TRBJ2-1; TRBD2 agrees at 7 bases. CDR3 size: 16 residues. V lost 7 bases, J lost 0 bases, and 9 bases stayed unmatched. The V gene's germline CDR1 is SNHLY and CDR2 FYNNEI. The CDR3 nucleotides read TGTGCCAGCACTTCCCCCCGGACTAGCTCCTACAATGAGCAGTTCTTC. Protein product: CASTSPRTSSYNEQFF.

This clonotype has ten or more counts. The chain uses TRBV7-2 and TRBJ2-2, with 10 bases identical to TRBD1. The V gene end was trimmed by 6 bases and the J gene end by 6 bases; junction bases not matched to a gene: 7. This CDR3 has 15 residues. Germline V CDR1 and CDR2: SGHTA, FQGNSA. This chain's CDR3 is CASRQGQGSPGELFF. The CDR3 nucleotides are TGTGCCAGCAGACAGGGACAGGGGTCTCCCGGGGAGCTGTTTTTT.

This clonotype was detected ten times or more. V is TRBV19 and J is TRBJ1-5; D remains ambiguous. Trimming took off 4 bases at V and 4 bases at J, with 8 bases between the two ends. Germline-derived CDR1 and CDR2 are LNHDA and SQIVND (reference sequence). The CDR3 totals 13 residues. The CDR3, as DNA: TGTGCCAGTAGTAATTCCGGGAATCAGCCCCAGCATTTT. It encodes CASSNSGNQPQHF. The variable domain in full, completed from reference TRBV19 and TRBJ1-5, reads DGGITQSPKYLFRKEGQNVTLSCEQNLNHDAMYWYRQDPGQGLRLIYYSQIVNDFQKGDIAEGYSVSREKKESFPLTVTSAQKNPTAFYLCASSNSGNQPQHFGDGTRLSIL.

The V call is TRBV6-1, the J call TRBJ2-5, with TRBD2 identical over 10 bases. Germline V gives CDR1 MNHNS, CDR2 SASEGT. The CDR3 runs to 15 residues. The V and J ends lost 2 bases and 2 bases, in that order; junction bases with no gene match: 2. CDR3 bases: TGTGCCAGCAGTGAACTAGCGGGGGCTCAAGAGACCCAGTACTTC. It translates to CASSELAGAQETQYF.

In nucleotides, the CDR3 is TGTGCCAGCAGCTATTCTGGGGGGACTGGCACTGAAGCTTTCTTT. This encodes CASSYSGGTGTEAFF. This sequence joins TRBV7-3 and TRBJ1-1, with a weak D call TRBD1 (5 bases). This CDR3 is 15 amino acids long. Germline CDR1 SGHTA, CDR2 FQGTGA. Trimming removed 4 bases from V and 4 bases from J, with 16 bases in between.

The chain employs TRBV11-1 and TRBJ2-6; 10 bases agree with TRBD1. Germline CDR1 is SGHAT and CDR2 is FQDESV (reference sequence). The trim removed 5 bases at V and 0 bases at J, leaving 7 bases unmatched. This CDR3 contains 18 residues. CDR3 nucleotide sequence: TGTGCCAGCAGCACCGGGACAGGGGCCGTCTCTGGGGCCAACGTCCTGACTTTC. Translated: CASSTGTGAVSGANVLTF.

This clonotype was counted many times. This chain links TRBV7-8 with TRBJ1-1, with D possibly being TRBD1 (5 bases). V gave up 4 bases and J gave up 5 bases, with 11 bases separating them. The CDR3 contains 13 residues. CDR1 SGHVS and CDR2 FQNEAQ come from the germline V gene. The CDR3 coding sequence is TGTGCCAGCAGCTCAGGGTTGGCGACTGAAGCTTTCTTT. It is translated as CASSSGLATEAFF.

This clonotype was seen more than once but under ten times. The CDR3 loop is CASSQEGGLDYGYTF. In DNA form, the CDR3 reads TGCGCCAGCAGCCAAGAAGGGGGGCTGGACTATGGCTACACCTTC. The chain employs TRBV4-3 and TRBJ1-2, with D perhaps TRBD1 (6 bases). The CDR3 extends over 15 amino acids. Trimming took off 0 bases at V and 3 bases at J, with 11 bases between the two ends. From germline, CDR1 is LGHNA and CDR2 YSLEER.

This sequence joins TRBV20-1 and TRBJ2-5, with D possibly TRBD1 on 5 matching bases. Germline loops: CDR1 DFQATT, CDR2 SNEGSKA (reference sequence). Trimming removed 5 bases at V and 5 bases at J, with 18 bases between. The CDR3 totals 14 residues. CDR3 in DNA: TGCAGTGCTCGCAGGGAAGGGCTACGGGAGACCCAGTACTTC. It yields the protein CSARREGLRETQYF.